Detailed here is one T cell receptor (beta chain). The antigen is undetermined. This sample was taken from a study of cytomegalovirus exposure and HLA in healthy donors. The CDR3 is 16 residues long. Germline lookup yields CDR1 SGHRS and CDR2 YFSETQ. The V end was cut by 2 bases, the J end by 5 bases, with 14 bases between. Study-wide results and limits: Exclusion as indistinguishable affected some V segments, including TRBV6-2 and TRBV6-3. TCR beta V- and J-gene trimming was later associated with a missense DCLRE1C variant.

A multiplex PCR was run with 60 Vbeta primers and 13 Jbeta primers. Measured with immunoSEQ multiplex PCR; TCRdb has only the in-frame clones, and not every one. The table has 130,000 to 150,000 clones, under 80% seen once. The TCR comes from a man aged 18 to 30 in good health and CMV-seropositive. Sequencing was performed on PBMCs. This rearrangement joins TRBV5-1 to TRBJ1-6, with D tentatively TRBD1 (5 bases). The CDR3 nucleotides are TGCGCCAGCAGCTTTAACGGGGGGAGTGATAATTCACCCCTCCACTTT. The encoded protein is CASSFNGGSDNSPLHF.